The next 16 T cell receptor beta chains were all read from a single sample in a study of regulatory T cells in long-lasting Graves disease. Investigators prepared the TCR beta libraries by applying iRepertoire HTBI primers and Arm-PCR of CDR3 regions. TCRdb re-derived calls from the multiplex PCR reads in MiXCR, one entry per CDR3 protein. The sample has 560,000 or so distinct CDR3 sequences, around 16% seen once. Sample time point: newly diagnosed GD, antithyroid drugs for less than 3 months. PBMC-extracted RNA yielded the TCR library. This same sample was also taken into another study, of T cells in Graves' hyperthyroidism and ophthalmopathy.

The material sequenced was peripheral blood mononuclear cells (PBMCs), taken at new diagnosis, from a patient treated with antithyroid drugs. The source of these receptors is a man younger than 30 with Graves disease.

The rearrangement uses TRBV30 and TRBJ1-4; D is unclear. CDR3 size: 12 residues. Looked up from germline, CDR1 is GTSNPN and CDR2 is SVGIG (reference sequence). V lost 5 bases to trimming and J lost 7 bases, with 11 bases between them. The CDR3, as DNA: TGTGCCTGGGACCCCCTTAGTGAAAAACTGTTTTTT. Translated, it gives CAWDPLSEKLFF.

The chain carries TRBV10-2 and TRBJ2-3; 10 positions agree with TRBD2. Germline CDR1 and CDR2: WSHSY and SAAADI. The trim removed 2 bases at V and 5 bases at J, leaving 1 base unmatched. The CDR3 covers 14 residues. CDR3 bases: TGCGCCAGCAGTGAGAGCGGGAGGGGAGATACGCAGTATTTT. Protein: CASSESGRGDTQYF.

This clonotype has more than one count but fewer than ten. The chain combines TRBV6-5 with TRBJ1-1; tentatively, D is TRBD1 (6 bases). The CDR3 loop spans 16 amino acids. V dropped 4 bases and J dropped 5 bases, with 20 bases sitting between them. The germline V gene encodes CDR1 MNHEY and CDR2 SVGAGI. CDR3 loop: CASSSPGGEGGTEAFF. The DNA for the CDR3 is TGTGCCAGCAGTTCCCCCGGCGGCGAAGGGGGGACTGAAGCTTTCTTT.

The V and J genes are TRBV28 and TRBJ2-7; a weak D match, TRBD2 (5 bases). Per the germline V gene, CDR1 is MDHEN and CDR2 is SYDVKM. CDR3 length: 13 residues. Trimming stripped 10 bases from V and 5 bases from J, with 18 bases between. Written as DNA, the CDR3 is TGTGCCACTCGAGAGGGCTCTCGGGACGAGCAGTACTTC. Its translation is CATREGSRDEQYF.

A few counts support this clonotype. The CDR3 DNA reads as TGTGCCAGCAGTCCGACTCAATACACTGAAGCTTTCTTT. It specifies CASSPTQYTEAFF. This chain uses TRBV12-3 or TRBV12-4 with TRBJ1-1; D unresolved. The V end was cut by 5 bases, the J end by 3 bases, with 10 bases between. The CDR3 is 13 residues long.

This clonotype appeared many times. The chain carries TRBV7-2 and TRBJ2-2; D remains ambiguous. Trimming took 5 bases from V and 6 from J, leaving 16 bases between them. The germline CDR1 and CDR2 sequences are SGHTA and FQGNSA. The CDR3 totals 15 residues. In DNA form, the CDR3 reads TGTGCCAGCAGCCTCAGAGGTGGATTAGCCGGGGAGCTGTTTTTT. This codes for CASSLRGGLAGELFF.

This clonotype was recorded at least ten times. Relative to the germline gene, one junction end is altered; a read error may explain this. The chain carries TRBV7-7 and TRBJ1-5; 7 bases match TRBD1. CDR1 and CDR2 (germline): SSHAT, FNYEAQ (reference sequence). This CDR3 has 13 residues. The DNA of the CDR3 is TGTGCTAGCAGCCGAGACAGGGACCAGCCCCAGCATTTT. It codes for CASSRDRDQPQHF.

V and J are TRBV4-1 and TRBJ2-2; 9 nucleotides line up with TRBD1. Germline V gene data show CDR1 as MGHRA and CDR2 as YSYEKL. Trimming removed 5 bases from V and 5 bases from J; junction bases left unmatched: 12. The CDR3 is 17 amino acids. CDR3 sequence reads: CASSRRRTGDVTGELFF. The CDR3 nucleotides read TGCGCCAGCAGCAGAAGAAGGACAGGGGATGTAACCGGGGAGCTGTTTTTT.

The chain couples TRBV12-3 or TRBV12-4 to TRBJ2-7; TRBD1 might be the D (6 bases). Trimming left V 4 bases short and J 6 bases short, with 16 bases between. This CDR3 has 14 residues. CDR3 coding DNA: TGTGCCAGCAGTTGGAGAAGACAGGACGGCGAGCAGTACTTC. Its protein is CASSWRRQDGEQYF.

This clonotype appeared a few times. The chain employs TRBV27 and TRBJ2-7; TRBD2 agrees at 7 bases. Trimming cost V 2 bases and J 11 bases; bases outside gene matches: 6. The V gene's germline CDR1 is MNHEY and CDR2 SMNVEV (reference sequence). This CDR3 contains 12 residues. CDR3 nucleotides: TGTGCCAGCAGTTTACTGGCGGGGGAGGAGTACTTC. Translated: CASSLLAGEEYF.

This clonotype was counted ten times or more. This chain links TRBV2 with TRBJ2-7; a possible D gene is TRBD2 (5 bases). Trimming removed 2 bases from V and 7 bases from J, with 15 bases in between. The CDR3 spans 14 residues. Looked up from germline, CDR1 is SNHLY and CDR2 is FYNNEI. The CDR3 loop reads CASSEWAGAGEQYF. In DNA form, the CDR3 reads TGTGCCAGCAGTGAATGGGCGGGTGCTGGGGAGCAGTACTTC.

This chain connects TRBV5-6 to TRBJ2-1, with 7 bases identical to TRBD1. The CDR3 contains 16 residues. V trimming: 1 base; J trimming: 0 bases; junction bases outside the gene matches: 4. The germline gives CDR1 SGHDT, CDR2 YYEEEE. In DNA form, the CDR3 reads TGTGCCAGCAGCTTGAACAGGGGTAACTCCTACAATGAGCAGTTCTTC. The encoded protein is CASSLNRGNSYNEQFF.

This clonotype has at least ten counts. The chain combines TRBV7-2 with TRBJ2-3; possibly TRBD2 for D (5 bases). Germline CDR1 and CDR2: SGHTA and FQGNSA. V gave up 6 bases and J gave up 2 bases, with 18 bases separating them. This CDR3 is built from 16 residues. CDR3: CASSQAVASSTDTQYF. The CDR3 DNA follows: TGTGCCAGCAGTCAAGCGGTTGCTAGCTCCACAGATACGCAGTATTTT.

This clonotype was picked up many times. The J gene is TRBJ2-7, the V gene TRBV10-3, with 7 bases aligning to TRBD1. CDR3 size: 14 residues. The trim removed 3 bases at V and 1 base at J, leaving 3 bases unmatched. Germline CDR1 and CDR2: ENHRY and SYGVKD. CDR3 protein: CAISDRGKSYEQYF. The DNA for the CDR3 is TGTGCCATCAGTGACAGGGGGAAATCCTACGAGCAGTACTTC.

For the CDR3, the DNA is TGTGCCACTACCGGAGGGGGCGGGAGATCTAACATTCAGTACTTC. This sequence encodes CATTGGGGRSNIQYF. The chain has TRBV5-4 and TRBJ2-4; perhaps D is TRBD1 or TRBD2 (7 bases each). This CDR3 has 15 amino acids. CDR1 is SGHNT, CDR2 YYREEE, per germline (reference sequence). The V end was cut by 9 bases, the J end by 7 bases, with 23 bases between.

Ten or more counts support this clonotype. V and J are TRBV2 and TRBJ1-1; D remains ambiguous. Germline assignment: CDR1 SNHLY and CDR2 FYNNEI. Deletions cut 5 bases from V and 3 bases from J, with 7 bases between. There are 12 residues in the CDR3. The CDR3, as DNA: TGTGCCAGCAGTCGCCGGGACACTGAAGCTTTCTTT. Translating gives CASSRRDTEAFF.